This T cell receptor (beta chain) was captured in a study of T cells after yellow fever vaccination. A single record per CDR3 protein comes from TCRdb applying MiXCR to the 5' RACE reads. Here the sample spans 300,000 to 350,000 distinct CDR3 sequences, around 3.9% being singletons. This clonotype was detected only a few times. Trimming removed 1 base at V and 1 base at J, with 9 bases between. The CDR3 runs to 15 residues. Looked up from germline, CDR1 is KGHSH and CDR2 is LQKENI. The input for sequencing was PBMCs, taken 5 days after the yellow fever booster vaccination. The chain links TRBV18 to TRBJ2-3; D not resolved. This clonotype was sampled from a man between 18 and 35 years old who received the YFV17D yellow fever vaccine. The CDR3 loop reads CASSPQAFGTDTQYF. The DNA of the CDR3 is TGTGCCAGCTCACCACAGGCGTTTGGCACAGATACGCAGTATTTT.